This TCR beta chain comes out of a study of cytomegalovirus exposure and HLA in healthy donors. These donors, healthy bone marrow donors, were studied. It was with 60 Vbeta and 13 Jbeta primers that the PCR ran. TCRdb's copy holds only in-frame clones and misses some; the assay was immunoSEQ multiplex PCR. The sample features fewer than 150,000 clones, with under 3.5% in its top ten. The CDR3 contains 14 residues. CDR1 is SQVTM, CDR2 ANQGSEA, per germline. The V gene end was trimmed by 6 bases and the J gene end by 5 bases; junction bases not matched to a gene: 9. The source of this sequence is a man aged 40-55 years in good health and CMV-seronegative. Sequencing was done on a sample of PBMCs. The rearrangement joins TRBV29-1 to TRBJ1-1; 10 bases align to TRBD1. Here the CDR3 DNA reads TGCAGCGTGGACCCGGGACAGGGGAGGACTGAAGCTTTCTTT. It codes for CSVDPGQGRTEAFF.